The 2 T cell receptor beta chains given below trace back to one sample, sequenced in a study of blood T cell repertoires in COVID-19. Using immunoSEQ multiplex PCR, the repertoire was profiled, and TCRdb retains in-frame clones only, with some absent. The sample shows 100,000 to 150,000 clones, approximately 82% of them seen only once. Sequenced material: peripheral blood. All receptors come from a man between 35 and 55 years old with active or convalescent COVID-19.

V gene TRBV5-1 combines with J gene TRBJ2-3, with TRBD2 identical over 15 bases. This CDR3 contains 16 residues. The germline CDR1 and CDR2 sequences are SGHRS and YFSETQ. With 3 bases clipped from V and 4 bases from J, the junction kept 3 bases outside the gene matches. CDR3 region: CASSSGLAGGPDTQYF. DNA for the CDR3: TGCGCCAGCAGCTCAGGACTAGCGGGGGGGCCAGATACGCAGTATTTT.

CDR3 nucleotides: TGTGCCAGCAGCAAAGTTGGCGGACAGGGCTCGTATGGCTACACCTTC. This gives the protein CASSKVGGQGSYGYTF. The chain combines TRBV21-1 with TRBJ1-2; the DNA was not used to check the table's D call, TRBD1. TRBV21-1 is marked as a pseudogene. This CDR3 spans 16 amino acids.